The clone carrying this TCR beta chain came up a few times. What it recognizes is unknown. This record belongs to a study of cytomegalovirus exposure and HLA in healthy donors. Vbeta (60) and Jbeta (13) primers were used in the PCR. Clones were read by immunoSEQ multiplex PCR, and TCRdb kept only the in-frame ones, dropping some. The sample yields 65,000 to 90,000 clones, 72% seen once. Overall study results and limits: Reports state that TCR beta sequences accurately predicted most subjects' HLA-A and HLA-B alleles. Reports described diagnosis of cytomegalovirus status by the classifier as highly specific and sensitive. Productive rates of about 87% or about 30% were seen for most TCR beta V segments in an earlier analysis.

While unrecorded immune exposures were likely, the donors were nominally healthy when sampled. The length of the CDR3 is 16 residues. Germline trimming cut 5 bases from V and 1 base from J; bases unmatched to any gene: 7. Germline assignment: CDR1 MNHEY and CDR2 SMNVEV (reference sequence). The material sequenced was PBMCs. The V and J genes are TRBV27 and TRBJ2-3; 9 bases align to TRBD1. The TCR was taken from a woman between 40 and 50 years old in good health and CMV-seropositive. The CDR3 region is CASSAPQGAGTDTQYF. CDR3 DNA: TGTGCCAGCAGTGCACCACAGGGGGCGGGCACAGATACGCAGTATTTT.